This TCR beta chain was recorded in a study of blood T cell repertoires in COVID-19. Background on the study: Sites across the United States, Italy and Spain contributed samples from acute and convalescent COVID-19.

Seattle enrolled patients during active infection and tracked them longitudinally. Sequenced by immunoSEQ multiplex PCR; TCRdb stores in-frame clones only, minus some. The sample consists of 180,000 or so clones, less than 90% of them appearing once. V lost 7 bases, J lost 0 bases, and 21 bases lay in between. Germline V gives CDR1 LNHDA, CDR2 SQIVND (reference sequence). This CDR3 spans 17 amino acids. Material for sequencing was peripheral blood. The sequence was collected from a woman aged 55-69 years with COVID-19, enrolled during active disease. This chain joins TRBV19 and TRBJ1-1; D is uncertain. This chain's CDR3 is CASTLGGRPPMNTEAFF. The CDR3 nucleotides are TGTGCCAGTACCCTCGGCGGAAGACCTCCTATGAACACTGAAGCTTTCTTT.